This T cell receptor (beta chain) derives from a study of shared clonotypes between healthy human individuals. About the research overall: Each donor contributed plates that comprised three CD4 naive, three CD4 memory, two CD8 naive and one CD8 memory.

Germline assignment: CDR1 MDHEN and CDR2 SYDVKM. The CDR3 is made up of 16 amino acids. The germline V and J ends were trimmed by 4 bases and 8 bases, with 20 bases remaining between them. Evenly divided among several immunoSEQ plates was the genomic DNA of each subset. TCRdb keeps only in-frame clones here, not all; method: immunoSEQ multiplex PCR. The table has some 2.4 million clones, 80% to 95% seen once. Sequencing used naive CD4+ T cells from PBMCs. Subset of the sample: CD45RA+ positively selected. The source of this sequence is a man between 18 and 35 years old in good health. Some clones in this sample may be carry-over from other donors' samples. The chain has TRBV28 and TRBJ1-4, with D possibly being TRBD1 (6 bases). CDR3 amino acids: CASSSTHRVLMEKLFF. CDR3 in DNA: TGTGCCAGCAGTTCGACCCACAGGGTTCTGATGGAAAAACTGTTTTTT. Full variable domain (rest looked up from reference TRBV28 and TRBJ1-4): DVKVTQSSRYLVKRTGEKVFLECVQDMDHENMFWYRQDPGLGLRLIYFSYDVKMKEKGDIPEGYSVSREKKERFSLILESASTNQTSMYLCASSSTHRVLMEKLFFGSGTQLSVL.